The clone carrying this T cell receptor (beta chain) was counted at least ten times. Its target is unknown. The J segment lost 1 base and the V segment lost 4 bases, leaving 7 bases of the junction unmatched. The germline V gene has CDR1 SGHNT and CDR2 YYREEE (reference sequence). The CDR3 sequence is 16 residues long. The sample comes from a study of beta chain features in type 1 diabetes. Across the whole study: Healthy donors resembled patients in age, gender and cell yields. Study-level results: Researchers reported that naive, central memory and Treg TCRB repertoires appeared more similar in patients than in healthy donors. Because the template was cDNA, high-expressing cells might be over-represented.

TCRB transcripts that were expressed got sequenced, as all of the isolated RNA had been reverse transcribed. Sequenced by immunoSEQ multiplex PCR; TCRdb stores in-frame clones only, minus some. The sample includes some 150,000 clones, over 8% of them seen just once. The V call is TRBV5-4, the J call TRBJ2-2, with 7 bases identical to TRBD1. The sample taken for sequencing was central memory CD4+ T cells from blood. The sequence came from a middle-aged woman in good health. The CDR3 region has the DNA TGTGCCAGCAGCCCCGATAACAGGGGGAACACCGGGGAGCTGTTTTTT. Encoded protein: CASSPDNRGNTGELFF.